This TCR beta chain was observed in a study of radiotherapy plus CTLA-4 blockade in lung cancer. General observations from the study: Researchers report tumor-derived TCR clones expanding in blood after radiotherapy plus ipilimumab. Early blood T cell clone dynamics, with interferon-beta, were reported to best predict response.

Repertoires were generated with immunoSEQ multiplex PCR, while TCRdb's copy carries only in-frame clones and drops some. The sample shows tens of thousands of clones, roughly 77% of them seen only once. Germline loops: CDR1 SGDLS, CDR2 YYNGEE. The ends lost 3 bases at V and 4 bases at J; junction bases unmatched: 2. This CDR3 is 16 amino acids long. Comments on this clone: Its antigen is currently unknown.

Sequencing used peripheral blood, obtained from a patient treated with radiotherapy plus ipilimumab. The gene calls are TRBV9 and TRBJ2-1, with 15 nucleotides matching TRBD2. The sequence was collected from a human donor with non-small cell lung cancer whose response to radiotherapy plus ipilimumab could not be evaluated. The CDR3 sequence is CASSAGLAGGYNEQFF. CDR3 nucleotides: TGTGCCAGCAGCGCGGGACTAGCGGGAGGATACAATGAGCAGTTCTTC.